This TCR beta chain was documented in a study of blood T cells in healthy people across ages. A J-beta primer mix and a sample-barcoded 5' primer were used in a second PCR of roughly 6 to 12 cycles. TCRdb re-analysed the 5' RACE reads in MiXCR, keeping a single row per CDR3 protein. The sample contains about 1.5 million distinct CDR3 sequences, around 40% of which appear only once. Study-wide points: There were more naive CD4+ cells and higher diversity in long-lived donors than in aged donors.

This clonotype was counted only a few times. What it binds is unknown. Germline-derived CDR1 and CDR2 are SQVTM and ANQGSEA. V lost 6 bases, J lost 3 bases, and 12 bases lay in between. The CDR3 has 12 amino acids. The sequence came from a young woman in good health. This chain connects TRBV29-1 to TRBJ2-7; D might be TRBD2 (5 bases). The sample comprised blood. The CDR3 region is CSVTVGVYEQYF. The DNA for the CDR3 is TGCAGCGTAACCGTGGGAGTCTACGAGCAGTACTTC.